This TCR beta chain emerged from a study of cytomegalovirus exposure and HLA in healthy donors. Overall study findings and caveats: Several of the most significant clusters appeared, in a later analysis, to be linked to common viral pathogens. Roughly uniform sequencing depth across donors was assumed, possibly incorrectly. When analyzed later, a missense DCLRE1C variant was found to be linked to TCR beta V- and J-gene trimming.

The PCR contained 60 Vbeta and 13 Jbeta primers. Original processing notes: About 83 million unique TCR beta chains, 9 million to 14 million shared, were counted in a later analysis. The repertoire was sequenced with immunoSEQ multiplex PCR; TCRdb's copy has only in-frame clones and lacks some. V and J calls and clone size are those listed in that table; D and trimming were worked out from the DNA. The repertoire has some 150,000 clones, under 80% of them found once; the top ten carry around 4%. As to this clone: Its antigen remains unidentified. The same CDR3 arises from other DNA sequences in this sample as well.

Trimming removed 0 bases from V and 10 bases from J, with 14 bases in between. The CDR3 consists of 15 residues. Per the germline V gene, CDR1 is SGHRS and CDR2 is YFSETQ. J is TRBJ1-6 and V is TRBV5-1, with D maybe TRBD1 (5 bases). This receptor was taken from a middle-aged man in good health and CMV-seronegative. Sequencing input: PBMCs. CDR3 amino acids: CASSLATGGGSPLHF. CDR3 bases: TGCGCCAGCAGCTTGGCGACGGGCGGGGGATCACCCCTCCACTTT. The full variable domain, with the rest looked up from reference TRBV5-1 and TRBJ1-6, is KAGVTQTPRYLIKTRGQQVTLSCSPISGHRSVSWYQQTPGQGLQFLFEYFSETQRNKGNFPGRFSGRQFSNSRSEMNVSTLELGDSALYLCASSLATGGGSPLHFGNGTRLTVT.